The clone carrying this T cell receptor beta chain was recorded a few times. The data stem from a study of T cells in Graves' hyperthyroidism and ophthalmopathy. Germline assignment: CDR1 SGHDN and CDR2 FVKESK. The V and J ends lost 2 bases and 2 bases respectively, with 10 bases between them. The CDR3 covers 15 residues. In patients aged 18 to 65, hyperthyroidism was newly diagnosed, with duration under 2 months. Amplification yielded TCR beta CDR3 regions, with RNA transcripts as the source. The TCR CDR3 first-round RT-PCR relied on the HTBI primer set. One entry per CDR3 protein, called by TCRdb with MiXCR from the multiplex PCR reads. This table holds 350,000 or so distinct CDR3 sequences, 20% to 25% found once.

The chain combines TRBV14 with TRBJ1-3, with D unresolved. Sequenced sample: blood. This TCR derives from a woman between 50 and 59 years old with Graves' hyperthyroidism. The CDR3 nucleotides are TGTGCCAGCAGCCAAACCAGGACCCCTGGAAACACCATATATTTT. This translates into CASSQTRTPGNTIYF.